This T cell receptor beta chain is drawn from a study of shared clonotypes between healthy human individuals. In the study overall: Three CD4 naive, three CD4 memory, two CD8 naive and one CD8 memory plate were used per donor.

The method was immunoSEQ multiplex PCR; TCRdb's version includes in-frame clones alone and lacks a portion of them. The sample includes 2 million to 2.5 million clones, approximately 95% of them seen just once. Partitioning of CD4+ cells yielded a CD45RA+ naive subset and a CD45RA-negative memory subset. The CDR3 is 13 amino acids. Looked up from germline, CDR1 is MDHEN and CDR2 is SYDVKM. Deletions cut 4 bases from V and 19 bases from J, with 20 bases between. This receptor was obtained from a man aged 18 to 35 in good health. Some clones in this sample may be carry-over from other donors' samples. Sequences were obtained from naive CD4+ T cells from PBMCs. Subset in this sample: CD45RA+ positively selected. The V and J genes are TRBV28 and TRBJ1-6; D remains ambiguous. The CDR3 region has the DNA TGTGCCAGCAGTTCCCCGCGAGCGCTGGCTTCGCACTTT. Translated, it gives CASSSPRALASHF.